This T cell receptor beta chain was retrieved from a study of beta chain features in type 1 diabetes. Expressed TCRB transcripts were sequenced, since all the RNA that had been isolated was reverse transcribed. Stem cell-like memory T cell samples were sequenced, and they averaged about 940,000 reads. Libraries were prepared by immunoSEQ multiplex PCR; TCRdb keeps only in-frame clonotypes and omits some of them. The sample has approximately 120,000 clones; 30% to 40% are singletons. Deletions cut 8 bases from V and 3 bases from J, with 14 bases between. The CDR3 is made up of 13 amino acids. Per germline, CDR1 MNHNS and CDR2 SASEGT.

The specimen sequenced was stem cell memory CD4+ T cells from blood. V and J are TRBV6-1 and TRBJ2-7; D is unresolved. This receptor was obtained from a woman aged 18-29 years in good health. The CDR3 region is CASEQTVDYEQYF. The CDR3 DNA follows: TGTGCCAGCGAACAAACAGTAGACTACGAGCAGTACTTC.